The present T cell receptor beta chain was sequenced within a study of cytomegalovirus exposure and HLA in healthy donors. The PCR contained 60 Vbeta and 13 Jbeta primers. The repertoire was sequenced with immunoSEQ multiplex PCR; TCRdb's copy has only in-frame clones and lacks some. Among roughly 120,000 clones listed, about 82% were seen once. Germline loops: CDR1 WNHNN, CDR2 SYGVQD (reference sequence). The CDR3 runs to 15 residues. Trimming took 3 bases from V and 5 from J, leaving 17 bases between them. V is TRBV10-1 and J is TRBJ2-7; D is possibly TRBD2 (6 bases). Input material: PBMCs. The receptor was isolated from a man between 45 and 60 years old in good health and CMV-seronegative. As DNA, the CDR3 is TGCGCCAGCAGTGATCTCTTTTCCTCGGGGGACGAGCAGTACTTC. Protein sequence: CASSDLFSSGDEQYF.